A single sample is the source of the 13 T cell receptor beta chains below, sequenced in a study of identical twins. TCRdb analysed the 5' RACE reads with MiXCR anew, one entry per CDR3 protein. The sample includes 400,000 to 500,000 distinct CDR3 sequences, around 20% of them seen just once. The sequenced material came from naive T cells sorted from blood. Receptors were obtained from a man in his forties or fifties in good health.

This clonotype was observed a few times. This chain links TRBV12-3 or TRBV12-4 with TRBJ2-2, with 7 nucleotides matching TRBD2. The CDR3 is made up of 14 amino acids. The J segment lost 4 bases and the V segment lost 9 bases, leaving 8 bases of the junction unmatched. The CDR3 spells CASHPGLLTGELFF. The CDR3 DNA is TGTGCCAGTCACCCGGGACTACTCACCGGGGAGCTGTTTTTT.

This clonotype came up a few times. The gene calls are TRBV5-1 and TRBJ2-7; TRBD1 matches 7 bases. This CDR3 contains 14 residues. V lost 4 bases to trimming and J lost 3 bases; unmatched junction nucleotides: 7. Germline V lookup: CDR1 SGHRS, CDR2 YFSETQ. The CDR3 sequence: CASSLGTADYEQYF. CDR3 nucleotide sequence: TGCGCCAGCAGCCTGGGGACAGCAGACTACGAGCAGTACTTC. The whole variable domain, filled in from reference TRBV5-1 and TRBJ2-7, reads KAGVTQTPRYLIKTRGQQVTLSCSPISGHRSVSWYQQTPGQGLQFLFEYFSETQRNKGNFPGRFSGRQFSNSRSEMNVSTLELGDSALYLCASSLGTADYEQYFGPGTRLTVT.

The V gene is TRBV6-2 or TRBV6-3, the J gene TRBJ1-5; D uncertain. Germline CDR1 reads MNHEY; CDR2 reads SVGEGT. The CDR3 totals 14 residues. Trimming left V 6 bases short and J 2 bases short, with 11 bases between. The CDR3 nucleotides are TGTGCCAGCAGGAGAATCACAGGCAATCAGCCCCAGCATTTT. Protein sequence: CASRRITGNQPQHF.

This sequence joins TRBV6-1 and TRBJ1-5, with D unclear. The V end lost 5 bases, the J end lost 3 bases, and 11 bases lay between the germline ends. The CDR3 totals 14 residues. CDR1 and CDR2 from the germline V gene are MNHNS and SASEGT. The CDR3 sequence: CASSPGRNNQPQHF. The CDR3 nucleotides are TGTGCCAGCAGTCCGGGAAGGAACAATCAGCCCCAGCATTTT.

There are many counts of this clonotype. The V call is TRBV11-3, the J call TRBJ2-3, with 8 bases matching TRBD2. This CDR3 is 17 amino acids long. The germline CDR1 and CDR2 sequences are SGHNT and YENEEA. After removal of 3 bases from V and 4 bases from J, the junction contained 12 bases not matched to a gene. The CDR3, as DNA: TGTGCCAGCAGCTTCTTTCTGAGAGCGGGAGCGGCAGATACGCAGTATTTT. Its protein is CASSFFLRAGAADTQYF.

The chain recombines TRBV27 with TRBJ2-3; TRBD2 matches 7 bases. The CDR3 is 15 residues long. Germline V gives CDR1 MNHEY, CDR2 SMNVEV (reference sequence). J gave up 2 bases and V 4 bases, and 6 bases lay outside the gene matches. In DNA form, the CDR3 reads TGTGCCAGCAGTTCTAGCGGCAGCTACACAGATACGCAGTATTTT. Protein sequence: CASSSSGSYTDTQYF.

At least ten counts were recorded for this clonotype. CDR3 coding DNA: TGTGCCAGCAGGAAACCGGGACAGGGTGTTGAAGAGCAGTACTTC. It is translated as CASRKPGQGVEEQYF. The chain carries TRBV11-2 and TRBJ2-7, with 9 bases fitting TRBD1. The CDR3 contains 15 residues. CDR1 is SGHAT, CDR2 FQNNGV, per germline. V shed 6 bases and J 7 bases; nucleotides not matched to a gene: 13.

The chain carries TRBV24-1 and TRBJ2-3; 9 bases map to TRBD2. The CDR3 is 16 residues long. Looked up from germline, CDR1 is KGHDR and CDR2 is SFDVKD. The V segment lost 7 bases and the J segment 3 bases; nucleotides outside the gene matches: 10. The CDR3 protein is CATSLGREGRTDTQYF. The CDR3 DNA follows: TGTGCCACCAGCCTTGGGCGGGAGGGCCGGACAGATACGCAGTATTTT.

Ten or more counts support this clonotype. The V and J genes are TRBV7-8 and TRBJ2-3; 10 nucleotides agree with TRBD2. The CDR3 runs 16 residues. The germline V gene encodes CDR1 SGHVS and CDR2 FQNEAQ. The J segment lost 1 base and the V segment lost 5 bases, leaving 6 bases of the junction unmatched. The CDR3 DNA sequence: TGTGCCAGCAGCCCCAGGCTAGCGGGGGGCACAGATACGCAGTATTTT. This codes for CASSPRLAGGTDTQYF. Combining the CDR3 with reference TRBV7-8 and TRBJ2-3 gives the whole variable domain GAGVSQSPRYKVAKRGQDVALRCDPISGHVSLFWYQQALGQGPEFLTYFQNEAQLDKSGLPSDRFFAERPEGSVSTLKIQRTQQEDSAVYLCASSPRLAGGTDTQYFGPGTRLTVL.

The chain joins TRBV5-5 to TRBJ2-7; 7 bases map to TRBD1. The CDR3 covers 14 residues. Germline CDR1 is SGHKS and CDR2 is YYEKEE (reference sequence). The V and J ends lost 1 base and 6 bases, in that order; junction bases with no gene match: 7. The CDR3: CASSLLQGIFEQYF. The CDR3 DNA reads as TGTGCCAGCAGCTTGTTACAGGGGATATTCGAGCAGTACTTC.

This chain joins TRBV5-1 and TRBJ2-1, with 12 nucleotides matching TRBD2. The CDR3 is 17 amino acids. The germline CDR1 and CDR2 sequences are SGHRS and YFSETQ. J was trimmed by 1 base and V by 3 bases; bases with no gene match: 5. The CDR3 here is CASSSSGGGISYNEQFF. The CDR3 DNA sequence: TGCGCCAGCAGCTCTAGCGGGGGGGGGATTTCCTACAATGAGCAGTTCTTC.

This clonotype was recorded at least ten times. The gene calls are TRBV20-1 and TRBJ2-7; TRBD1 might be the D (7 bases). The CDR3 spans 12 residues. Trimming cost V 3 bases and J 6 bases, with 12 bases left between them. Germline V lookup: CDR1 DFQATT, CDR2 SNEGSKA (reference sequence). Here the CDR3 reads CSARRDSPEQYF. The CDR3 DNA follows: TGCAGTGCTAGGCGGGACAGCCCCGAGCAGTACTTC.

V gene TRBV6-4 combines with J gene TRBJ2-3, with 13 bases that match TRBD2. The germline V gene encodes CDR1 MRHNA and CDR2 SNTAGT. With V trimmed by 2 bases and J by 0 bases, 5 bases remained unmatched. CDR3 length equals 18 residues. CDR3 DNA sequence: TGTGCCAGCAGTGACGTTACACTAGCGGGAGGGAGCACAGATACGCAGTATTTT. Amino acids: CASSDVTLAGGSTDTQYF.